The 16 T cell receptor beta chains reported below all come from one sample, sequenced in a study of blood T cell repertoires in COVID-19. Libraries were prepared by immunoSEQ multiplex PCR; TCRdb keeps only in-frame clonotypes and omits some of them. This table holds about 110,000 clones, around 79% found once. Material: peripheral blood. Every receptor here comes from a woman older than 75 with active or convalescent COVID-19.

The chain carries TRBV19 and TRBJ2-7; 7 positions agree with TRBD2. This CDR3 region has 14 residues. The V gene's germline CDR1 is LNHDA and CDR2 SQIVND (reference sequence). Trimming removed 3 bases from V and 6 bases from J; junction bases left unmatched: 8. The CDR3 sequence: CASSIGGGSSEQYF. In DNA form, the CDR3 reads TGTGCCAGTAGTATTGGTGGCGGGAGCTCCGAGCAGTACTTC.

Points on this clone: The junction departs from the called germline gene at one end, perhaps through a read error. The CDR3 is CASRLARARVRGEQYF. CDR3 sequence (DNA): TGTGCCAGCAGATTAGCCCGGGCCAGGGTACGTGGCGAGCAGTACTTC. The rearrangement links TRBV7-9 to TRBJ2-7; tentatively, D is TRBD1 (5 bases). CDR1 SEHNR and CDR2 FQNEAQ come from the germline V gene (reference sequence). CDR3 length equals 16 residues.

This rearrangement joins TRBV5-4 to TRBJ1-3; the D is unclear. The CDR3 has 12 residues. The V end lost 2 bases, the J end lost 4 bases, and 4 bases lay between the germline ends. CDR1 is SGHNT, CDR2 YYREEE, per germline (reference sequence). CDR3 nucleotides: TGTGCCAGCAGCTTCCAGGGAAACACCATATATTTT. Translation gives CASSFQGNTIYF.

The chain links TRBV7-8 to TRBJ2-1, with 10 bases that match TRBD2. The CDR3 contains 17 residues. Germline loops: CDR1 SGHVS, CDR2 FQNEAQ. Losses at the gene ends were 0 bases for V and 6 bases for J; bases not matched to a gene: 8. The CDR3 sequence is CASSLARLAGVGNEQFF. In DNA, the CDR3 is TGTGCCAGCAGCTTAGCACGCCTAGCGGGAGTAGGCAATGAGCAGTTCTTC. The variable domain in full, completed from reference TRBV7-8 and TRBJ2-1, reads GAGVSQSPRYKVAKRGQDVALRCDPISGHVSLFWYQQALGQGPEFLTYFQNEAQLDKSGLPSDRFFAERPEGSVSTLKIQRTQQEDSAVYLCASSLARLAGVGNEQFFGPGTRLTVL.

The gene calls are TRBV2 and TRBJ1-1; D gene uncertain. Trimming took 1 base from V and 0 from J, leaving 6 bases between them. This CDR3 region has 14 residues. The germline V gene encodes CDR1 SNHLY and CDR2 FYNNEI. The CDR3 here is CASSEGRVNTEAFF. DNA for the CDR3: TGTGCCAGCAGTGAAGGACGGGTGAACACTGAAGCTTTCTTT. The full variable domain, completed using reference TRBV2 and TRBJ1-1, is EPEVTQTPSHQVTQMGQEVILRCVPISNHLYFYWYRQILGQKVEFLVSFYNNEISEKSEIFDDQFSVERPDGSNFTLKIRSTKLEDSAMYFCASSEGRVNTEAFFGQGTRLTVV.

The chain uses TRBV9 and TRBJ1-4; D is perhaps TRBD1 (6 bases). The germline V gene encodes CDR1 SGDLS and CDR2 YYNGEE. V shed 6 bases and J shed 7 bases, with 22 bases lying between them. This CDR3 spans 16 amino acids. The CDR3 sequence is CASNGGAVSGGEKLFF. DNA of the CDR3: TGTGCCAGCAATGGGGGGGCAGTCAGTGGTGGTGAAAAACTGTTTTTT.

The CDR3 loop is CASSLWIQGVTYEQYF. In nucleotides, the CDR3 is TGTGCCAGCAGTTTATGGATACAGGGCGTCACCTACGAGCAGTACTTC. The chain links TRBV28 to TRBJ2-7, with D maybe TRBD1 (6 bases). V lost 0 bases and J 2 bases, leaving 14 bases between the germline ends. CDR3 length equals 16 residues. CDR1 is MDHEN and CDR2 is SYDVKM in the germline V gene.

V and J are TRBV7-8 and TRBJ2-5; 7 bases are shared with TRBD2. The CDR3 is made up of 16 amino acids. V gave up 0 bases and J gave up 2 bases; unmatched junction bases: 6. Germline-derived CDR1 and CDR2 are SGHVS and FQNEAQ. The CDR3 DNA reads TGTGCCAGCAGCTTAGCTTTAGGACTAGTACAAGAGACCCAGTACTTC. Translating gives CASSLALGLVQETQYF.

The V and J genes are TRBV7-9 and TRBJ2-3; 7 bases are shared with TRBD2. Germline V gene lookup returns CDR1 SEHNR and CDR2 FQNEAQ (reference sequence). V gave up 6 bases and J gave up 1 base; unmatched junction bases: 1. This CDR3 spans 13 amino acids. The CDR3 region has the DNA TGTGCCAGCAGGAGCGGGGGCACAGATACGCAGTATTTT. This codes for CASRSGGTDTQYF.

This chain connects TRBV13 to TRBJ1-1; 8 nucleotides match TRBD1. The trim removed 4 bases at V and 8 bases at J, leaving 9 bases unmatched. The CDR3 consists of 14 residues. From germline, CDR1 is PRHDT and CDR2 FYEKMQ (reference sequence). Written as DNA, the CDR3 is TGTGCCAGCAGCTCGAAGCAGGGGGCGGACGAAGCTTTCTTT. This gives the protein CASSSKQGADEAFF. Based on the CDR3 plus reference TRBV13 and TRBJ1-1, the full variable domain is AAGVIQSPRHLIKEKRETATLKCYPIPRHDTVYWYQQGPGQDPQFLISFYEKMQSDKGSIPDRFSAQQFSDYHSELNMSSLELGDSALYFCASSSKQGADEAFFGQGTRLTVV.

This sequence joins TRBV4-2 and TRBJ2-2, with 14 nucleotides matching TRBD2. Germline V gene data show CDR1 as LGHNA and CDR2 as YNFKEQ. The junction had 5 bases not matched to a gene; V was cut back by 4 bases and J by 7 bases. The CDR3 extends over 16 amino acids. In nucleotides, the CDR3 is TGTGCCAGCAGCCTGGGACTAGCGGGAGAGGTCGGGGAGCTGTTTTTT. Translation: CASSLGLAGEVGELFF.

This clone was counted only a few times. At one of its ends the junction is not consistent with the germline gene, which may arise from a read error. Written as DNA, the CDR3 is TGCGCCAGCAGTCAAGAGCAGGGGCAACCACAAGAGACCCAGTACTTC. It yields the protein CASSQEQGQPQETQYF. The chain couples TRBV4-1 to TRBJ2-5; weak D call: TRBD1 (6 bases). CDR3 length: 16 amino acids. Germline V gives CDR1 MGHRA, CDR2 YSYEKL.

The V gene is TRBV4-2, the J gene TRBJ2-3; TRBD2 matches 11 bases. The V gene's germline CDR1 is LGHNA and CDR2 YNFKEQ. V dropped 2 bases and J dropped 3; count of bases not matched to a gene: 1. The CDR3 is 15 amino acids. The CDR3 DNA reads as TGTGCCAGCAGCCAAACTAGCGGGAGAACAGATACGCAGTATTTT. Residues: CASSQTSGRTDTQYF.

This rearrangement joins TRBV18 to TRBJ2-7; 9 bases match TRBD2. The V gene end was trimmed by 3 bases and the J gene end by 0 bases; junction bases not matched to a gene: 0. This CDR3 spans 14 amino acids. Germline CDR1 and CDR2: KGHSH and LQKENI. The CDR3 bases are TGTGCCAGCTCACCGGGACTAGCCTCCTACGAGCAGTACTTC. Amino acids: CASSPGLASYEQYF.

This clone has just one count. This chain connects TRBV7-3 to TRBJ2-7, with 9 nucleotides matching TRBD1. Per germline, CDR1 SGHTA and CDR2 FQGTGA. The CDR3 is made up of 15 amino acids. The junction had 3 bases not matched to a gene; V was cut back by 1 base and J by 2 bases. DNA for the CDR3: TGTGCCAGCAGCTTAAGTGGGACAGGGCCCTACGAGCAGTACTTC. Translation: CASSLSGTGPYEQYF.

The V gene is TRBV13, the J gene TRBJ2-3; TRBD1 agrees at 10 bases. Germline V gives CDR1 PRHDT, CDR2 FYEKMQ (reference sequence). CDR3 length: 17 residues. Germline trimming cut 5 bases from V and 4 bases from J; bases unmatched to any gene: 12. The CDR3, as DNA: TGTGCCAGCAGCCTGCGCCTGACAGGGGGCAGCGCAGATACGCAGTATTTT. It encodes CASSLRLTGGSADTQYF.